The 22 T cell receptor beta chains below all came from one sample that was sequenced in a study of T cell responses to AZD1222 COVID-19 vaccine. Assay: immunoSEQ multiplex PCR; the TCRdb copy retains only in-frame clones and omits some. The sample has 95,000 to 100,000 clones, 90% seen once. The sample here was peripheral blood, taken on day 0 of AZD1222 vaccination. These receptors came from an adult in good health.

This chain links TRBV6-2 or TRBV6-3 with TRBJ1-2; D gene uncertain. The CDR3 is 13 amino acids. From germline, CDR1 is MNHEY and CDR2 SVGEGT. V was pared by 2 bases and J by 4 bases, with 8 bases between. CDR3 region: CASSYAGGYGYTF. The CDR3 coding sequence is TGTGCCAGCAGTTACGCAGGAGGCTATGGCTACACCTTC.

This clone was detected only a few times. This chain links TRBV19 with TRBJ1-2; D not resolved. Per germline, CDR1 LNHDA and CDR2 SQIVND (reference sequence). The CDR3 contains 11 residues. Deletions cut 7 bases from V and 4 bases from J, with 7 bases between. The CDR3 spells CASTGRYGYTF. The CDR3, as DNA: TGTGCCAGTACGGGTCGCTATGGCTACACCTTC.

The chain couples TRBV27 to TRBJ2-1, with D perhaps given as TRBD1 or TRBD2 (6 bases each). The V gene lost 2 bases and the J gene lost 2 bases, with 13 bases spanning the gap. The CDR3 has 16 amino acids. Looked up from germline, CDR1 is MNHEY and CDR2 is SMNVEV (reference sequence). The CDR3 protein is CASSLPGARTYNEQFF. As DNA, the CDR3 is TGTGCCAGCAGTTTACCGGGGGCGAGGACCTACAATGAGCAGTTCTTC.

The chain has TRBV3-1 (or the pseudogene TRBV3-2) and TRBJ2-5; TRBD2 might be the D (5 bases). From germline, CDR1 is LGHDT and CDR2 YNNKEL (reference sequence). V lost 6 bases and J 4 bases, leaving 15 bases between the germline ends. The CDR3 totals 14 residues. CDR3 loop: CASRLSGFGETQYF. The CDR3 DNA follows: TGTGCCAGCAGGCTTTCGGGATTCGGAGAGACCCAGTACTTC.

The chain couples TRBV20-1 to TRBJ2-7, with unresolved D. Per the germline V gene, CDR1 is DFQATT and CDR2 is SNEGSKA (reference sequence). V lost 3 bases to trimming and J lost 5 bases, with 14 bases between them. The CDR3 runs to 13 residues. CDR3: CSASASSLNEQYF. For the CDR3, the DNA is TGCAGTGCTAGTGCATCCTCCCTGAACGAGCAGTACTTC.

V gene TRBV25-1 combines with J gene TRBJ1-1, with D maybe TRBD1 (5 bases). V lost 8 bases, J lost 9 bases, and 13 bases lay in between. In germline, CDR1 is MGHDK, CDR2 SYGVNS. The CDR3 covers 11 residues. CDR3 coding DNA: TGTGCCAGCGGCGGGGGGGTGCAAGCTTTCTTT. Amino acids: CASGGGVQAFF. The variable domain in full, completed from reference TRBV25-1 and TRBJ1-1, reads EADIYQTPRYLVIGTGKKITLECSQTMGHDKMYWYQQDPGMELHLIHYSYGVNSTEKGDLSSESTVSRIRTEHFPLTLESARPSHTSQYLCASGGGVQAFFGQGTRLTVV.

The CDR3 reads CASSLAGEDTQYF. The CDR3 nucleotides are TGTGCCAGCAGCTTGGCTGGGGAGGATACGCAGTATTTT. The chain joins TRBV5-8 to TRBJ2-3, with D possibly TRBD2 on 5 matching bases. V was pared by 0 bases and J by 6 bases, with 8 bases between. In germline, CDR1 is SGHTS, CDR2 YDEGEE. The CDR3 is made up of 13 amino acids.

The rearrangement uses TRBV4-3 and TRBJ2-7; D is undetermined. Trimming cost V 2 bases and J 0 bases, with 14 bases left between them. CDR3 size: 16 residues. CDR1 LGHNA and CDR2 YSLEER come from the germline V gene. As DNA, the CDR3 is TGCGCCAGCAGCCAACGTAAAACTCCCGGCTCCTACGAGCAGTACTTC. It is translated as CASSQRKTPGSYEQYF.

The J gene is TRBJ2-3, the V gene TRBV5-1; weak D call: TRBD1 (5 bases). V dropped 0 bases and J dropped 6 bases, with 5 bases sitting between them. The germline V gene encodes CDR1 SGHRS and CDR2 YFSETQ. This CDR3 is built from 12 residues. CDR3 amino acids: CASSLEGDTQYF. The DNA for the CDR3 is TGCGCCAGCAGCTTGGAGGGGGATACGCAGTATTTT. The full variable domain, rest sourced from reference TRBV5-1 and TRBJ2-3, is KAGVTQTPRYLIKTRGQQVTLSCSPISGHRSVSWYQQTPGQGLQFLFEYFSETQRNKGNFPGRFSGRQFSNSRSEMNVSTLELGDSALYLCASSLEGDTQYFGPGTRLTVL.

The genes are TRBV7-3 and TRBJ2-2; D call uncertain. The germline gives CDR1 SGHTA, CDR2 FQGTGA. Trimming took 5 bases from V and 0 from J, leaving 7 bases between them. The CDR3 has 14 amino acids. The CDR3 DNA follows: TGTGCCAGCAGCCCCCGGTCGAACACCGGGGAGCTGTTTTTT. Its protein is CASSPRSNTGELFF. Full variable domain (rest looked up from reference TRBV7-3 and TRBJ2-2): GAGVSQTPSNKVTEKGKYVELRCDPISGHTALYWYRQSLGQGPEFLIYFQGTGAADDSGLPNDRFFAVRPEGSVSTLKIQRTERGDSAVYLCASSPRSNTGELFFGEGSRLTVL.

This rearrangement joins TRBV5-4 to TRBJ2-7, with D perhaps matching TRBD1 or TRBD2 (5 bases each). From germline, CDR1 is SGHNT and CDR2 YYREEE (reference sequence). The CDR3 has 15 amino acids. Deletions cut 4 bases from V and 6 bases from J, with 20 bases between. In DNA, the CDR3 is TGTGCCAGCAGCGGTTCCGGGACGGCCCCTGGCGAGCAGTACTTC. Protein product: CASSGSGTAPGEQYF.

This chain uses TRBV7-6 with TRBJ2-3; D is unresolved. The CDR3 has 12 residues. Trimming shortened V by 3 bases and J by 5 bases, and 6 bases separated the two germline ends. From germline, CDR1 is SGHVS and CDR2 FNYEAQ. The CDR3 region has the DNA TGTGCCAGCAGCTTTGAACAAGATACGCAGTATTTT. Its protein product is CASSFEQDTQYF.

The rearrangement links TRBV19 to TRBJ1-5; no definite D call. The CDR3 spans 13 residues. Germline-derived CDR1 and CDR2 are LNHDA and SQIVND (reference sequence). Trimming pared 3 bases from V and 3 bases from J, leaving 6 bases between. The CDR3 reads CASSMQVNQPQHF. The DNA for the CDR3 is TGTGCCAGTAGTATGCAGGTCAATCAGCCCCAGCATTTT.

The CDR3 here is CAWGAGGVEEKLFF. The CDR3 nucleotides read TGTGCCTGGGGGGCAGGGGGAGTAGAGGAAAAACTGTTTTTT. The V and J genes are TRBV30 and TRBJ1-4; 7 bases are shared with TRBD1. Looked up from germline, CDR1 is GTSNPN and CDR2 is SVGIG (reference sequence). The CDR3 has 14 amino acids. V shed 5 bases, J shed 8 bases, and the junction held 11 bases outside the gene matches.

This clone was recorded only once. V is TRBV6-1 and J is TRBJ2-7; D may be TRBD2 (6 bases). Germline CDR1 MNHNS, CDR2 SASEGT. V lost 3 bases and J lost 6, with 18 bases in between. The CDR3 is 15 amino acids. CDR3 amino acids: CASSEMAGTAFEQYF. The CDR3 nucleotides read TGTGCCAGCAGTGAGATGGCAGGGACTGCTTTCGAGCAGTACTTC.

The chain couples TRBV19 to TRBJ2-3, with a weak D call TRBD2 (5 bases). The CDR3 runs to 14 residues. CDR1 LNHDA and CDR2 SQIVND come from the germline V gene (reference sequence). Trimming cost V 10 bases and J 0 bases, with 14 bases left between them. This CDR3 is CATSGGSSTDTQYF. In nucleotides, the CDR3 is TGTGCCACCTCTGGCGGGTCTAGCACAGATACGCAGTATTTT. Using reference TRBV19 and TRBJ2-3 for the parts outside the CDR3, the full variable domain is DGGITQSPKYLFRKEGQNVTLSCEQNLNHDAMYWYRQDPGQGLRLIYYSQIVNDFQKGDIAEGYSVSREKKESFPLTVTSAQKNPTAFYLCATSGGSSTDTQYFGPGTRLTVL.

The CDR3: CASSLEGFYEQYF. CDR3 nucleotides: TGTGCCAGCAGCTTAGAGGGGTTCTACGAGCAGTACTTC. The chain couples TRBV7-2 to TRBJ2-7; possibly TRBD1 for D (5 bases). The V gene lost 1 base and the J gene lost 3 bases, with 7 bases spanning the gap. Germline CDR1 and CDR2: SGHTA and FQGNSA. There are 13 residues in the CDR3.

The table lists this clone with a count of one. The gene calls are TRBV7-3 and TRBJ2-2; TRBD1 is a possible D gene (6 bases). The ends were cut back, 5 bases at V and 2 bases at J, with 12 bases in the middle. Per the germline V gene, CDR1 is SGHTA and CDR2 is FQGTGA. This CDR3 is 15 amino acids long. The chain's CDR3 is CASSPNRVNTGELFF. The CDR3 DNA is TGTGCCAGCAGCCCGAACAGGGTCAACACCGGGGAGCTGTTTTTT. The whole variable domain, filled in from reference TRBV7-3 and TRBJ2-2, reads GAGVSQTPSNKVTEKGKYVELRCDPISGHTALYWYRQSLGQGPEFLIYFQGTGAADDSGLPNDRFFAVRPEGSVSTLKIQRTERGDSAVYLCASSPNRVNTGELFFGEGSRLTVL.

This clone was detected only once. J is TRBJ2-7 and V is TRBV7-9; D not certain. The CDR3 is 15 residues long. Germline V gene lookup returns CDR1 SEHNR and CDR2 FQNEAQ (reference sequence). V was clipped by 5 bases and J by 1 base, with 15 bases between them. The CDR3 bases are TGTGCCAGCAGCCCTTCAATAGGATTTTCCTACGAGCAGTACTTC. It encodes CASSPSIGFSYEQYF.

This clone was counted only a few times. The CDR3 DNA is TGCGCCAGCAGCCAAGTCCTAGCGGGGTTGTCCTACAATGAGCAGTTCTTC. It translates to CASSQVLAGLSYNEQFF. V usage is TRBV4-1 and J usage is TRBJ2-1; TRBD2 matches at 9 bases. The CDR3 sequence is 17 residues long. With 1 base clipped from V and 1 base from J, the junction kept 5 bases outside the gene matches. CDR1 is MGHRA, CDR2 YSYEKL, per germline.

The chain uses TRBV7-2 and TRBJ2-3, with 8 bases lining up with TRBD2. Germline V gene data show CDR1 as SGHTA and CDR2 as FQGNSA. The CDR3 runs to 11 residues. Trimming took 3 bases from V and 13 from J; bases not matched to a gene: 3. The CDR3 reads CASSFSGNKYF. Here the CDR3 DNA reads TGTGCCAGCAGCTTTAGCGGGAATAAGTATTTT.

The V gene is TRBV18, the J gene TRBJ1-6; 9 bases map to TRBD1. This CDR3 comprises 15 residues. From germline, CDR1 is KGHSH and CDR2 LQKENI. The J segment lost 10 bases and the V segment lost 2 bases, leaving 6 bases of the junction unmatched. The DNA of the CDR3 is TGTGCCAGCTCACCAGCGGGACAGGGCGGGTCACCCCTCCACTTT. Protein sequence: CASSPAGQGGSPLHF. The full variable domain, completed using reference TRBV18 and TRBJ1-6, is NAGVMQNPRHLVRRRGQEARLRCSPMKGHSHVYWYRQLPEEGLKFMVYLQKENIIDESGMPKERFSAEFPKEGPSILRIQQVVRGDSAAYFCASSPAGQGGSPLHFGNGTRLTVT.